One sample yielded the 18 T cell receptor beta chains listed below, sequenced in a study of early T cells in non-severe SARS-CoV-2 infection. TCRdb called the 5' RACE reads again in MiXCR, with one record for every CDR3 protein. The profile shows fewer than 75,000 distinct CDR3 sequences, 20% of them singletons. Sequences were derived from whole blood, sampled at baseline. These receptors all come from an adult who was a healthcare worker with PCR-confirmed SARS-CoV-2 infection or an uninfected control (not recorded which).

The V and J genes are TRBV24-1 and TRBJ2-2; possibly TRBD2 for D (6 bases). Germline V gene lookup returns CDR1 KGHDR and CDR2 SFDVKD. V was trimmed by 3 bases and J by 2 bases, leaving 12 bases between them. This CDR3 region has 16 residues. CDR3 nucleotides: TGTGCCACCAGTGATCCGCGGGACGGAAACACCGGGGAGCTGTTTTTT. Translated: CATSDPRDGNTGELFF.

The sample holds a few counts of this clonotype. The chain recombines TRBV27 with TRBJ1-1; weak D call: TRBD1 (5 bases). Per the germline V gene, CDR1 is MNHEY and CDR2 is SMNVEV (reference sequence). V was clipped by 3 bases and J by 5 bases, with 13 bases between them. This CDR3 is 14 amino acids long. The CDR3: CASSFRAVSTEAFF. DNA of the CDR3: TGTGCCAGCAGTTTCAGGGCCGTCTCGACTGAAGCTTTCTTT.

The chain has TRBV4-1 and TRBJ2-5; no firm D call. Trimming pared 1 base from V and 5 bases from J, leaving 23 bases between. Looked up from germline, CDR1 is MGHRA and CDR2 is YSYEKL. The CDR3 runs 18 residues. CDR3 DNA: TGCGCCAGCAGCCAAGTGGATATGGGAATTTGGCGGCTGGAGACCCAGTACTTC. This encodes CASSQVDMGIWRLETQYF.

This chain uses TRBV30 with TRBJ1-4; no reliable D call. Trimming cost V 7 bases and J 8 bases, with 17 bases left between them. The CDR3 is made up of 13 amino acids. CDR1 and CDR2 from the germline V gene are GTSNPN and SVGIG (reference sequence). The CDR3 protein is CALQPSMREKLFF. Here the CDR3 DNA reads TGTGCCTTACAACCATCTATGAGGGAAAAACTGTTTTTT.

This clonotype was counted a few times. The chain has TRBV20-1 and TRBJ2-4; 9 nucleotides line up with TRBD2. Germline loops: CDR1 DFQATT, CDR2 SNEGSKA (reference sequence). The CDR3 totals 15 residues. V was pared by 0 bases and J by 4 bases, with 4 bases of the junction left unmatched. The CDR3, as DNA: TGCAGTGCTAGAGATGAGCGGGGGGTGAAAAACATTCAGTACTTC. It is translated as CSARDERGVKNIQYF.

V and J are TRBV5-4 and TRBJ2-3, with 12 nucleotides matching TRBD2. This CDR3 comprises 16 residues. Germline CDR1 is SGHNT and CDR2 is YYREEE (reference sequence). The ends lost 3 bases at V and 6 bases at J; junction bases unmatched: 8. The CDR3 DNA reads TGTGCCAGCAGCTCATCCACTAGCGGGGGGCTCGATACGCAGTATTTT. Encoded protein: CASSSSTSGGLDTQYF.

This clonotype was seen a few times. This sequence joins TRBV20-1 and TRBJ2-7, with 8 bases that match TRBD1. The CDR3 has 14 residues. After removal of 3 bases from V and 0 bases from J, the junction contained 4 bases not matched to a gene. The germline gives CDR1 DFQATT, CDR2 SNEGSKA (reference sequence). CDR3 DNA sequence: TGCAGTGCTAGGATAGACAGGGGCTCCTACGAGCAGTACTTC. Translated, it gives CSARIDRGSYEQYF.

At least ten counts were recorded for this clonotype. The V and J genes are TRBV18 and TRBJ2-7; TRBD1 matches at 10 bases. The V segment lost 0 bases and the J segment 3 bases; nucleotides outside the gene matches: 2. The germline V gene encodes CDR1 KGHSH and CDR2 LQKENI. This CDR3 contains 15 residues. The CDR3 nucleotides are TGTGCCAGCTCACCACCGGGACAGGGGTTCTACGAGCAGTACTTC. This codes for CASSPPGQGFYEQYF.

This clonotype was picked up one time. The rearrangement uses TRBV9 and TRBJ1-2, with D unclear. This CDR3 is 14 amino acids long. Deletions cut 0 bases from V and 6 bases from J, with 12 bases between. The V gene's germline CDR1 is SGDLS and CDR2 YYNGEE. The CDR3 sequence is CASSVAPQPHGYTF. The CDR3 bases are TGTGCCAGCAGCGTAGCTCCACAACCCCATGGCTACACCTTC.

This clonotype was picked up many times. The chain joins TRBV20-1 to TRBJ1-1; D unclear. With 6 bases removed from V and 3 bases from J, the gap between germline ends came to 20 bases. Germline CDR1 reads DFQATT; CDR2 reads SNEGSKA (reference sequence). This CDR3 spans 15 amino acids. The CDR3 sequence is CSAPKGGLGDTEAFF. The CDR3 DNA follows: TGCAGTGCGCCTAAGGGAGGGCTTGGGGACACTGAAGCTTTCTTT.

This clonotype was seen a few times. This rearrangement joins TRBV5-1 to TRBJ2-1; TRBD1 matches 8 bases. The V gene's germline CDR1 is SGHRS and CDR2 YFSETQ. V dropped 7 bases and J dropped 3; count of bases not matched to a gene: 9. The CDR3 loop spans 15 amino acids. For the CDR3, the DNA is TGCGCCAGCCAACCCAGGGGGCATGACTACAATGAGCAGTTCTTC. Its translation is CASQPRGHDYNEQFF.

V gene TRBV9 combines with J gene TRBJ1-2; D unclear. This CDR3 region has 13 residues. V dropped 3 bases and J dropped 4 bases, with 10 bases sitting between them. CDR1 is SGDLS and CDR2 is YYNGEE in the germline V gene. The CDR3 loop reads CASSADGPYGYTF. CDR3 sequence (DNA): TGTGCCAGCAGCGCAGACGGACCCTATGGCTACACCTTC.

This chain uses TRBV3-2 with TRBJ1-4. TRBV3-2 is a documented pseudogene. The CDR3 covers 17 residues. The CDR3 DNA is TGTGCCAGCAGCCAAGCTCTCACAGCGGGAACTAATGAAAAACTGTTTTTT. This codes for CASSQALTAGTNEKLFF.

Only a few counts were recorded for this clonotype. The rearrangement links TRBV4-1 to TRBJ2-7; D is undetermined. This CDR3 region has 12 residues. Looked up from germline, CDR1 is MGHRA and CDR2 is YSYEKL. V lost 0 bases, J lost 12 bases, and 12 bases lay in between. CDR3 loop: CASSQEGRSRYF. The CDR3 DNA sequence: TGCGCCAGCAGCCAAGAAGGACGAAGCCGGTACTTC.

V and J are TRBV6-1 and TRBJ2-5; 7 bases align to TRBD2. Looked up from germline, CDR1 is MNHNS and CDR2 is SASEGT. This CDR3 spans 14 amino acids. Trimming cost V 6 bases and J 2 bases; bases outside gene matches: 6. The CDR3 DNA reads TGTGCCAGCAGGGGCCAGCGGGGACAAGAGACCCAGTACTTC. Encoded protein: CASRGQRGQETQYF.

The CDR3 region is CSARDKTRGYEQYF. The CDR3 nucleotides are TGCAGTGCTAGAGATAAAACTCGCGGCTACGAGCAGTACTTC. The chain recombines TRBV20-1 with TRBJ2-7, with D unclear. V was pared by 0 bases and J by 3 bases, with 12 bases between. The CDR3 is 14 amino acids. From germline, CDR1 is DFQATT and CDR2 SNEGSKA (reference sequence).

This clonotype was seen at least ten times. The chain uses TRBV19 and TRBJ1-2; weak D call: TRBD1 (5 bases). Per the germline V gene, CDR1 is LNHDA and CDR2 is SQIVND (reference sequence). The CDR3 runs to 14 residues. V lost 4 bases, J lost 8 bases, and 17 bases lay in between. The CDR3, as DNA: TGTGCCAGTAGTACCCCGGACAACTGGCGGGGCTACACCTTC. Residues: CASSTPDNWRGYTF.

The chain carries TRBV5-5 and TRBJ1-5; 8 nucleotides agree with TRBD1. Germline V CDR1 and CDR2: SGHKS, YYEKEE (reference sequence). The CDR3 runs 17 residues. V gave up 5 bases and J gave up 0 bases; unmatched junction bases: 10. The CDR3 DNA reads TGTGCCAGCAGTTCTCAGGGGGCGAGGTTTAGCAATCAGCCCCAGCATTTT. It is translated as CASSSQGARFSNQPQHF.